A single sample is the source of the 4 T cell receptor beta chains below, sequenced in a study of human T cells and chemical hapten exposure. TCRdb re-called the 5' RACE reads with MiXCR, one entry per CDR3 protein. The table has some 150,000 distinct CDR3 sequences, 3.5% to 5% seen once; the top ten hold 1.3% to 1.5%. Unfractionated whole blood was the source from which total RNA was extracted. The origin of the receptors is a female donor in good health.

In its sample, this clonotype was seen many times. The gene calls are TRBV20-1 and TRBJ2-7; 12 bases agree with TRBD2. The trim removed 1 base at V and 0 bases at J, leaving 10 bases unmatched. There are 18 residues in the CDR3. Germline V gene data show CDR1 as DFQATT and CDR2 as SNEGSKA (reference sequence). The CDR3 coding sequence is TGCAGTGCTAGAGGGTCTAGCGGGGGGGCAACTTACTCCTACGAGCAGTACTTC. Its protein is CSARGSSGGATYSYEQYF.

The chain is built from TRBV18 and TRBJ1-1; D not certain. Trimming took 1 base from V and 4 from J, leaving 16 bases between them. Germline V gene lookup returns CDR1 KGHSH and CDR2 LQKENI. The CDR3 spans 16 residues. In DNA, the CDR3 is TGTGCCAGCTCACCACGCAGTGGGGAAATGAGCACTGAAGCTTTCTTT. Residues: CASSPRSGEMSTEAFF.

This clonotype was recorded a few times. The CDR3 nucleotides are TGTGCCAGCAGTTTGAGTATTGGGTACAATCAGCCCCAGCATTTT. Translating gives CASSLSIGYNQPQHF. The chain carries TRBV27 and TRBJ1-5; D is ambiguous. Germline V gene sequence: CDR1 MNHEY, CDR2 SMNVEV (reference sequence). Trimming took off 3 bases at V and 3 bases at J, with 12 bases between the two ends. The CDR3 contains 15 residues.

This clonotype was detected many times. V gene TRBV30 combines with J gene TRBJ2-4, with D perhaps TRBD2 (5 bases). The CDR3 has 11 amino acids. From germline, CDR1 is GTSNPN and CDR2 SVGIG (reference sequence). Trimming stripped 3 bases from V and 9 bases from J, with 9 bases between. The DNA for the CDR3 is TGTGCCTGGAGCCACCGGGGCATTCAGTACTTC. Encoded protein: CAWSHRGIQYF.